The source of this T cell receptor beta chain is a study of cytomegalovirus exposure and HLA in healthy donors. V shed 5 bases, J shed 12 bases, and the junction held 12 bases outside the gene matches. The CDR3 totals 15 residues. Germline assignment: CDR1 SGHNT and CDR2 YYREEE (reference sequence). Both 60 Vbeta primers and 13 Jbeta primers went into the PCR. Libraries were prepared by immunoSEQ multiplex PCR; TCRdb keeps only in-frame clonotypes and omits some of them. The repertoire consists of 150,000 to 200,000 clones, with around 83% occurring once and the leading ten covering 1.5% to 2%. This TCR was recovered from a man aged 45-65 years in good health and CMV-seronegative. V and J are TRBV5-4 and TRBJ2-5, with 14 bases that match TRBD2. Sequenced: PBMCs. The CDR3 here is CASSQPGTSGSPEYF. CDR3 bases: TGTGCCAGCAGTCAACCCGGGACTAGCGGGAGTCCGGAGTACTTC.